This entry lists 28 T cell receptor beta chains sequenced from one sample in a study of beta chain features in type 1 diabetes. Findings and limits, study-wide: Shorter TCRB CDR3s, moderately but significantly so, were found in Type 1 diabetes patients in all four CD4+ subsets.

Every isolated RNA sample was fully reverse transcribed, so sequencing captured expressed TCRB transcripts. This table comes from immunoSEQ multiplex PCR, and its TCRdb copy is limited to in-frame clones, with some not included. The profile shows roughly 290,000 clones, about 15% of them singletons. No antigen has been assigned to these receptors. The specimen was naive CD4+ T cells from blood. All receptors derive from a man aged 18 to 30 with type 1 diabetes.

The CDR3 bases are TGCAGCGTTGAAGCAGTCACAGATACGCAGTATTTT. Protein product: CSVEAVTDTQYF. V gene TRBV29-1 combines with J gene TRBJ2-3; D remains unclear. Germline CDR1 is SQVTM and CDR2 is ANQGSEA. Trimming shortened V by 1 base and J by 2 bases, and 4 bases separated the two germline ends. This CDR3 region has 12 residues.

This clone was observed a few times. The genes are TRBV7-9 and TRBJ2-3; perhaps TRBD2 as D (6 bases). The length of the CDR3 is 13 residues. V was clipped by 1 base and J by 4 bases, with 6 bases between them. Germline CDR1 is SEHNR and CDR2 is FQNEAQ (reference sequence). CDR3 region: CASSLGGADTQYF. The CDR3 region has the DNA TGTGCCAGCAGCTTAGGCGGGGCAGATACGCAGTATTTT.

The chain recombines TRBV7-2 with TRBJ2-7; 8 bases line up with TRBD1. The trim removed 7 bases at V and 0 bases at J, leaving 5 bases unmatched. The CDR3 has 14 amino acids. The germline V gene encodes CDR1 SGHTA and CDR2 FQGNSA. This CDR3 reads CASTRQGSSYEQYF. In DNA, the CDR3 is TGTGCCAGCACAAGACAGGGGAGCTCCTACGAGCAGTACTTC.

This rearrangement joins TRBV6-1 to TRBJ1-5; no firm D call. CDR3 size: 12 residues. Trimming took 6 bases from V and 4 from J, leaving 7 bases between them. CDR1 MNHNS and CDR2 SASEGT come from the germline V gene. The CDR3 DNA reads as TGTGCCAGCAGGGTCGGGAATCAGCCCCAGCATTTT. It translates to CASRVGNQPQHF.

This clone was counted between two and nine times. The genes are TRBV2 and TRBJ2-1; no firm D call. Trimming took 6 bases from V and 0 from J, leaving 6 bases between them. This CDR3 region has 13 residues. Germline CDR1 and CDR2: SNHLY and FYNNEI. Here the CDR3 reads CASRASSYNEQFF. CDR3 DNA sequence: TGTGCCAGCAGGGCTAGCTCCTACAATGAGCAGTTCTTC.

The rearrangement uses TRBV7-9 and TRBJ1-1, with no clear D. Deletions cut 1 base from V and 10 bases from J, with 10 bases between. From germline, CDR1 is SEHNR and CDR2 FQNEAQ (reference sequence). CDR3 length equals 12 residues. As DNA, the CDR3 is TGTGCCAGCAGCTTAGTCCCCGTGTCAGCTTTCTTT. Protein product: CASSLVPVSAFF.

A few counts support this clone. The gene calls are TRBV4-2 and TRBJ2-1; D is ambiguous. The CDR3 contains 18 residues. The germline V gene has CDR1 LGHNA and CDR2 YNFKEQ. The ends were cut back, 0 bases at V and 5 bases at J, with 20 bases in the middle. For the CDR3, the DNA is TGTGCCAGCAGCCAAGATCCGAAAATGCGGAGCGTCAACAATGAGCAGTTCTTC. Its protein is CASSQDPKMRSVNNEQFF.

This clone was observed a single time. The chain couples TRBV9 to TRBJ2-1, with a weak D call TRBD2 (6 bases). CDR3 size: 15 residues. Trimming took off 5 bases at V and 1 base at J, with 13 bases between the two ends. Germline CDR1 and CDR2: SGDLS and YYNGEE. In nucleotides, the CDR3 is TGTGCCAGCAGTCCGGGACTGTCATCCTACAATGAGCAGTTCTTC. Translating gives CASSPGLSSYNEQFF. The full variable domain, completed using reference TRBV9 and TRBJ2-1, is DSGVTQTPKHLITATGQRVTLRCSPRSGDLSVYWYQQSLDQGLQFLIQYYNGEERAKGNILERFSAQQFPDLHSELNLSSLELGDSALYFCASSPGLSSYNEQFFGPGTRLTVL.

The CDR3: CASSLGVGSTDTQYF. CDR3 coding DNA: TGCGCCAGCAGCCTGGGAGTCGGGAGCACAGATACGCAGTATTTT. The genes are TRBV5-1 and TRBJ2-3, with D tentatively TRBD2 (5 bases). V lost 4 bases, J lost 0 bases, and 12 bases lay in between. The CDR3 runs 15 residues. Germline CDR1 reads SGHRS; CDR2 reads YFSETQ.

This clone has a handful of counts. The CDR3 reads CASSRGARGTHWETQYF. In DNA, the CDR3 is TGCGCCAGCAGCCGTGGGGCTAGGGGTACCCATTGGGAGACCCAGTACTTC. This chain connects TRBV4-1 to TRBJ2-5, with D tentatively TRBD1 (5 bases). This CDR3 comprises 17 residues. Per the germline V gene, CDR1 is MGHRA and CDR2 is YSYEKL. V was pared by 4 bases and J by 5 bases, with 23 bases between.

This clone was detected only a few times. The CDR3 spells CASSLKTGNYEQYF. The CDR3 DNA is TGTGCCAGCAGCCTCAAGACAGGGAACTACGAGCAGTACTTC. The rearrangement links TRBV5-4 to TRBJ2-7; 7 positions match TRBD1. The CDR3 loop spans 14 amino acids. V was clipped by 4 bases and J by 3 bases; unmatched bases: 7. Germline CDR1 and CDR2: SGHNT and YYREEE (reference sequence). Variable domain in full (rest from reference TRBV5-4 and TRBJ2-7): ETGVTQSPTHLIKTRGQQVTLRCSSQSGHNTVSWYQQALGQGPQFIFQYYREEENGRGNFPPRFSGLQFPNYSSELNVNALELDDSALYLCASSLKTGNYEQYFGPGTRLTVT.

This chain connects TRBV12-5 to TRBJ2-2, with 10 bases aligning to TRBD1. There are 16 residues in the CDR3. Germline CDR1 and CDR2: LGHNT and FRNRAP. J was trimmed by 3 bases and V by 5 bases; bases with no gene match: 6. CDR3: CASGKSGTGDTGELFF. In nucleotides, the CDR3 is TGTGCTAGTGGTAAATCCGGGACAGGGGACACCGGGGAGCTGTTTTTT.

This clone was seen only a few times. The gene calls are TRBV2 and TRBJ1-5; D remains unclear. The germline V gene has CDR1 SNHLY and CDR2 FYNNEI. The CDR3 is made up of 12 amino acids. Trimming cost V 3 bases and J 2 bases, with 2 bases left between them. CDR3 DNA sequence: TGTGCCAGCAGTGACGGCAATCAGCCCCAGCATTTT. It translates to CASSDGNQPQHF. Based on the CDR3 plus reference TRBV2 and TRBJ1-5, the full variable domain is EPEVTQTPSHQVTQMGQEVILRCVPISNHLYFYWYRQILGQKVEFLVSFYNNEISEKSEIFDDQFSVERPDGSNFTLKIRSTKLEDSAMYFCASSDGNQPQHFGDGTRLSIL.

The genes are TRBV7-8 and TRBJ1-2, with 9 bases identical to TRBD1. Germline V CDR1 and CDR2: SGHVS, FQNEAQ. With 4 bases clipped from V and 7 bases from J, the junction kept 13 bases outside the gene matches. The CDR3 consists of 16 residues. CDR3 in amino acids: CASSSTHRGRWIGYTF. DNA of the CDR3: TGTGCCAGCAGCTCAACACACAGGGGGCGCTGGATTGGCTACACCTTC.

There are a few counts of this clone. The CDR3 spells CAWSPRSRAGQPQHF. Written as DNA, the CDR3 is TGTGCCTGGAGCCCAAGGAGCAGGGCGGGACAGCCCCAGCATTTT. The chain is built from TRBV30 and TRBJ1-5; the D gene is possibly TRBD1 (5 bases). Germline V CDR1 and CDR2: GTSNPN, SVGIG (reference sequence). This CDR3 is built from 15 residues. V was clipped by 3 bases and J by 7 bases, with 19 bases between them.

This rearrangement joins TRBV19 to TRBJ2-5; 10 nucleotides line up with TRBD1. Germline CDR1 is LNHDA and CDR2 is SQIVND (reference sequence). Unmatched junction bases numbered 7, after V lost 4 bases and J lost 5 bases. This CDR3 region has 15 residues. The CDR3 reads CASSTRDRGPETQYF. CDR3 coding DNA: TGTGCCAGTAGTACCCGGGACAGGGGTCCGGAGACCCAGTACTTC.

This clone was seen a few times. This chain joins TRBV5-1 and TRBJ1-1, with TRBD1 as a possible D gene (5 bases). Deletions cut 3 bases from V and 3 bases from J, with 9 bases between. Looked up from germline, CDR1 is SGHRS and CDR2 is YFSETQ. CDR3 length: 13 residues. CDR3 region: CASSYKGDTEAFF. The CDR3 coding sequence is TGCGCCAGCAGCTATAAAGGGGACACTGAAGCTTTCTTT.

The gene calls are TRBV4-3 and TRBJ1-5; D gene unclear. The CDR3 spans 16 residues. Trimming shortened V by 0 bases and J by 2 bases, and 11 bases separated the two germline ends. Germline-derived CDR1 and CDR2 are LGHNA and YSLEER. Written as DNA, the CDR3 is TGCGCCAGCAGCCAAGAACCGTACGCGGGCAATCAGCCCCAGCATTTT. This encodes CASSQEPYAGNQPQHF.

The chain joins TRBV7-9 to TRBJ1-1, with D maybe TRBD1 (5 bases). Per germline, CDR1 SEHNR and CDR2 FQNEAQ (reference sequence). The CDR3 totals 14 residues. The V end lost 0 bases, the J end lost 1 base, and 6 bases lay between the germline ends. The CDR3 bases are TGTGCCAGCAGCTTAGCCACAGGGAACACTGAAGCTTTCTTT. Translation gives CASSLATGNTEAFF.

The genes are TRBV27 and TRBJ1-1, with TRBD1 identical over 9 bases. This CDR3 is built from 20 residues. Germline values: CDR1 MNHEY, CDR2 SMNVEV (reference sequence). V gave up 3 bases and J gave up 4 bases; unmatched junction bases: 21. CDR3 sequence: CASSFDQSRPGTGIGTEAFF. The CDR3 nucleotides are TGTGCCAGCAGTTTCGATCAATCTCGTCCCGGGACAGGGATCGGCACTGAAGCTTTCTTT.

This clone was counted a few times. The chain employs TRBV30 and TRBJ2-7; D is perhaps TRBD1 (5 bases). V was trimmed by 3 bases and J by 1 base, leaving 10 bases between them. Germline V gene data show CDR1 as GTSNPN and CDR2 as SVGIG (reference sequence). This CDR3 comprises 13 residues. The CDR3 DNA follows: TGTGCCTGGAGCCTCGACAGATCCTACGAGCAGTACTTC. It encodes CAWSLDRSYEQYF. The whole variable domain, filled in from reference TRBV30 and TRBJ2-7, reads SQTIHQWPATLVQPVGSPLSLECTVEGTSNPNLYWYRQAAGRGLQLLFYSVGIGQISSEVPQNLSASRPQDRQFILSSKKLLLSDSGFYLCAWSLDRSYEQYFGPGTRLTVT.

The chain links TRBV6-1 to TRBJ2-7; a weak D match, TRBD1 (6 bases). V lost 5 bases to trimming and J lost 2 bases, with 16 bases between them. CDR1 and CDR2 from the germline V gene are MNHNS and SASEGT. The CDR3 covers 15 residues. The CDR3 here is CASSPLGTRPYEQYF. CDR3 bases: TGTGCCAGCAGTCCCCTCGGGACAAGGCCCTACGAGCAGTACTTC.

The V and J genes are TRBV7-9 and TRBJ2-5; no clear D gene. The V end lost 5 bases, the J end lost 4 bases, and 8 bases lay between the germline ends. CDR3 length equals 12 residues. The V gene's germline CDR1 is SEHNR and CDR2 FQNEAQ (reference sequence). The CDR3 coding sequence is TGTGCCAGCAGCGAGTCCGGAGAGACCCAGTACTTC. Its translation: CASSESGETQYF. The full variable domain, its missing parts supplied by reference TRBV7-9 and TRBJ2-5, is DTGVSQNPRHKITKRGQNVTFRCDPISEHNRLYWYRQTLGQGPEFLTYFQNEAQLEKSRLLSDRFSAERPKGSFSTLEIQRTEQGDSAMYLCASSESGETQYFGPGTRLLVL.

This clone was recorded a few times. The rearrangement uses TRBV30 and TRBJ2-1, with a tentative D call TRBD1 (5 bases). Germline V lookup: CDR1 GTSNPN, CDR2 SVGIG (reference sequence). The V end lost 7 bases, the J end lost 0 bases, and 10 bases lay between the germline ends. The CDR3 sequence is 13 residues long. The CDR3 sequence is CAFNRPSYNEQFF. The DNA of the CDR3 is TGTGCCTTTAACAGGCCCTCCTACAATGAGCAGTTCTTC.

The chain employs TRBV6-1 and TRBJ1-5; D may be TRBD1 (5 bases). The CDR3 sequence is 15 residues long. V gave up 2 bases and J gave up 6 bases, with 14 bases separating them. Per germline, CDR1 MNHNS and CDR2 SASEGT. The CDR3 loop reads CASSEMDIASQPQHF. CDR3 coding DNA: TGTGCCAGCAGTGAAATGGACATTGCGTCTCAGCCCCAGCATTTT.

The chain recombines TRBV13 with TRBJ1-2; 7 bases map to TRBD1. Unmatched junction bases numbered 13, after V lost 5 bases and J lost 4 bases. CDR3 length: 16 residues. CDR1 is PRHDT and CDR2 is FYEKMQ in the germline V gene (reference sequence). The CDR3 DNA reads as TGTGCCAGCAGCAGAAGACAGACAGGGAAGATCTATGGCTACACCTTC. Protein product: CASSRRQTGKIYGYTF. Supplemented by reference TRBV13 and TRBJ1-2, the full variable domain reads AAGVIQSPRHLIKEKRETATLKCYPIPRHDTVYWYQQGPGQDPQFLISFYEKMQSDKGSIPDRFSAQQFSDYHSELNMSSLELGDSALYFCASSRRQTGKIYGYTFGSGTRLTVV.

This clone has just a few counts. This CDR3 is also generated by other DNA sequences in the sample. The chain carries TRBV28 and TRBJ1-2; D not resolved. Germline V gene data show CDR1 as MDHEN and CDR2 as SYDVKM. Trimming left V 3 bases short and J 3 bases short, with 5 bases between. This CDR3 has 12 amino acids. The CDR3 is CASSLRDYGYTF. The CDR3 DNA is TGTGCCAGCAGTTTGCGGGACTATGGCTACACCTTC.

The gene calls are TRBV9 and TRBJ2-5, with D maybe TRBD2 (5 bases). Germline V gene sequence: CDR1 SGDLS, CDR2 YYNGEE. V was shortened by 3 bases and J by 3 bases, with 9 bases between the two germline ends. The CDR3 is made up of 13 amino acids. The CDR3 nucleotides are TGTGCCAGCAGCGGCGACTATGAAGAGACCCAGTACTTC. Its translation is CASSGDYEETQYF.